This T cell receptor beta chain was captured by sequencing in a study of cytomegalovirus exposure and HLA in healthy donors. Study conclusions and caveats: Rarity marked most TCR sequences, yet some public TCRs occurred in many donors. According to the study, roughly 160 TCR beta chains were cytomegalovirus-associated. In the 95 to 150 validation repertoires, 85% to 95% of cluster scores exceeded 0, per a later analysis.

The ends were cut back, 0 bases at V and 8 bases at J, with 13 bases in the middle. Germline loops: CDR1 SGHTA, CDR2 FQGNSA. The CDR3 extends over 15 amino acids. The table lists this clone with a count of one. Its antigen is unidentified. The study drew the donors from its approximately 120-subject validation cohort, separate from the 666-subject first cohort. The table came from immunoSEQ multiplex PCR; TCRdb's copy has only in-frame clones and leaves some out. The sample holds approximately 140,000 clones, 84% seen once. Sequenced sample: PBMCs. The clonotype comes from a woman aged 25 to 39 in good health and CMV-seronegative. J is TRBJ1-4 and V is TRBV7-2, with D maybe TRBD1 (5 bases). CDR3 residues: CASSLAAGQWEKLFF. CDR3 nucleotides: TGTGCCAGCAGCTTAGCGGCAGGGCAGTGGGAAAAACTGTTTTTT.